This T cell receptor (beta chain) was documented in a study of blood T cells in healthy people across ages. Findings and limits, study-wide: The study found more naive CD4+ cells and higher diversity in long-lived than aged donors.

Note on this clonotype: Its antigen is still unknown.

V shed 0 bases and J 7 bases; nucleotides not matched to a gene: 3. CDR1 MNHEY and CDR2 SMNVEV come from the germline V gene (reference sequence). CDR3 length: 15 residues. Alongside a J-beta primer mix, a sample-barcoded 5' primer served in a second PCR lasting roughly 6 to 11 cycles. One entry per CDR3 protein, called by TCRdb with MiXCR from the 5' RACE reads. The data contain about 900,000 distinct CDR3 sequences, around 48% of them seen just once; the ten biggest clones take up 13%. Material: blood. The chain is built from TRBV27 and TRBJ1-6, with TRBD1 identical over 7 bases. This clonotype was sampled from a man aged 25-45 years in good health. CDR3 sequence reads: CASSLSGTANSPLHF. CDR3 nucleotides: TGTGCCAGCAGTTTATCCGGGACAGCGAATTCACCCCTCCACTTT.